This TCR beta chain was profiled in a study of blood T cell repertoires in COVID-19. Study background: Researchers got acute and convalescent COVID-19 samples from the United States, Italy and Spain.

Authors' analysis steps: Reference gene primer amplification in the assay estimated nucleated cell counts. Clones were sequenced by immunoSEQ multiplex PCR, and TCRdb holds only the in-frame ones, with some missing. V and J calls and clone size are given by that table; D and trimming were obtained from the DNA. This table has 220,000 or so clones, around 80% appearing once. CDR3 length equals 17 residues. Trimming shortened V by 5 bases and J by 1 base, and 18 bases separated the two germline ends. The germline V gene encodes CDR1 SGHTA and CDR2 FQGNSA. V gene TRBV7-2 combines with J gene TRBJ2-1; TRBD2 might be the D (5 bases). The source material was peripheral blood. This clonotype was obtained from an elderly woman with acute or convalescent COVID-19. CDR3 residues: CASSPRTLVLSYNEQFF. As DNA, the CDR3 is TGTGCCAGCAGCCCCCGGACTTTAGTACTATCCTACAATGAGCAGTTCTTC.